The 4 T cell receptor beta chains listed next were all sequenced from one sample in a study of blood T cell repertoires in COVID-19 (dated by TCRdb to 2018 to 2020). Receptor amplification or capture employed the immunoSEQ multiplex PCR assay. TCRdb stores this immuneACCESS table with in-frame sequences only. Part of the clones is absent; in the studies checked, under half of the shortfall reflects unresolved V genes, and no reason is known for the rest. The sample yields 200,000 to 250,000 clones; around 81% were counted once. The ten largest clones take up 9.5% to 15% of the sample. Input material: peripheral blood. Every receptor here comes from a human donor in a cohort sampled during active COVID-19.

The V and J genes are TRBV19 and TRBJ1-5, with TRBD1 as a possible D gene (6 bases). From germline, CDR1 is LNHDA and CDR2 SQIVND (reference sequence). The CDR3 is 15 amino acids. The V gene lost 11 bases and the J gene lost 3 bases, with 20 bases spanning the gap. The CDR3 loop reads CASSSGGGHNQPQHF. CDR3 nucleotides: TGTGCCTCATCCTCGGGGGGGGGACACAATCAGCCCCAGCATTTT.

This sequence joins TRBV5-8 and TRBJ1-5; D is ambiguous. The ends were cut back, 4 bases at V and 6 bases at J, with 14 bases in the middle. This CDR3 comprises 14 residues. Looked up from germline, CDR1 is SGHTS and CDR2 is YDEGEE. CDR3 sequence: CASSDRDMSQPQHF. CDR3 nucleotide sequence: TGTGCCAGCAGCGACCGAGACATGAGTCAGCCCCAGCATTTT.

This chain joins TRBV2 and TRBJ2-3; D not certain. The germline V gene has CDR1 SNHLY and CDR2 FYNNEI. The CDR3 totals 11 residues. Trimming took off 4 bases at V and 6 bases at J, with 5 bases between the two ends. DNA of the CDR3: TGTGCCAGCAGTGCCAGGGATACGCAGTATTTT. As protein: CASSARDTQYF.

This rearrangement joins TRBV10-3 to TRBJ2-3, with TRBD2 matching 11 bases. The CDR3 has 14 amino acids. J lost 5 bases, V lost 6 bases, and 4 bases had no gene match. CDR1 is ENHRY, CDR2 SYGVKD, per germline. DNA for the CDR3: TGTGCCATCAGGACTAGCGGGATGGTAGATACGCAGTATTTT. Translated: CAIRTSGMVDTQYF.